The clone carrying this TCR beta chain was picked up a small number of times. Its specificity is not known. This sample was included in a study of T-cell reconstitution after alpha-beta-depleted transplantation in children. Study-wide results and caveats: Counts and diversity of T cells one year after transplant came mostly from newly produced T cells.

CDR1 is KGHDR and CDR2 is SFDVKD in the germline V gene. CDR3 length: 11 residues. V lost 2 bases and J 13 bases, leaving 8 bases between the germline ends. Construction of the TCRbeta library involved unique molecular identifiers. In TCRdb, the PCR reads were re-called with MiXCR into one record per CDR3 protein. The sample shows a few hundred thousand distinct CDR3 sequences, over 25% of them seen only once. The sequences come from PBMCs, collected before TCRalphabeta/CD19-depleted stem cell transplant. The chain links TRBV24-1 to TRBJ2-1; tentatively, D is TRBD2 (5 bases). This clonotype was sampled from a boy less than two years old with Wiskott-Aldrich syndrome, due to receive a stem cell transplant. This CDR3 is CATSDSGVQFF. In DNA, the CDR3 is TGTGCCACCAGTGATTCCGGGGTACAGTTCTTC.